This is a list of T cell receptor beta chains from one sample in a study of response to subunit inactivated influenza vaccine. TCRdb ran MiXCR on the RT-PCR reads and lists one entry per CDR3 protein. The sample contains around 530,000 distinct CDR3 sequences, 12% of which appear only once. The material was PBMCs from blood, obtained on the day of vaccination. These receptors all stem from a man aged 45-65 years who received an inactivated influenza vaccine. The CDR3 runs from the conserved cysteine through the conserved F or W. A clone size is listed for some rows: how often the clone was seen (once, few, many), or a class if it is expanded.

TRBJ2-5 TRBV3-1 - CASSQGVAGGSETQYF
TRBJ2-1 TRBV12-3/TRBV12-4 - CASSFGENRFF
TRBJ2-5 TRBV5-1 - CASSPGGVSETQYF
TRBJ2-1 TRBV11-2 - CASSLTSGGAGEQFF
TRBJ1-1 TRBV9 few CASSVDGREYTEAFF
TRBJ2-7 TRBV6-2/TRBV6-3 few CASRNRDGPYEQYF
TRBJ2-2 TRBV20-1 - CSAKGPKTSGGQNTGELFF
TRBJ2-7 TRBV9 many CASSVGDGTYEQYF
TRBJ1-2 TRBV25-1 few CASRSGPNGYTF
TRBJ2-1 TRBV20-1 - CSARVGSGDNEQFF
TRBJ1-3 TRBV28 many CASRGWDSGNTIYF
TRBJ2-7 TRBV12-3/TRBV12-4 many CASSMRTSSAYEQYF
TRBJ1-1 TRBV21-1 - CASSKPGTGNTEAFF
TRBJ2-1 TRBV5-1 - CASSGGLAGSYNEQFF
TRBJ2-7 TRBV20-1 few CSASAGGSSYEQYF
TRBJ1-1 TRBV4-3 - CASSQFEGAQTNTEAFF
TRBJ1-2 TRBV5-1 few CASSLGSDKNYGYTF
TRBJ1-2 TRBV12-3/TRBV12-4 - CASSLAHHRPNYGYTF
TRBJ2-1 TRBV10-3 many CAISEVASGGYNEQFF
TRBJ2-2 TRBV10-3 few CAILQGANGELFF
TRBJ2-1 TRBV7-2 - CASSRRGTSGNQGEQFF
TRBJ2-5 TRBV6-5 many CASSYSASGRPETQYF